This T cell receptor (beta chain) derives from a study of CD8 T cells in ankylosing spondylitis. This clonotype occurred a few times. Germline CDR1 is SQVTM and CDR2 is ANQGSEA. The CDR3 is 12 amino acids. Trimming stripped 1 base from V and 10 bases from J, with 11 bases between. TCRdb fed the 5' RACE reads into MiXCR, producing one record per CDR3 protein. This sample has approximately 350,000 distinct CDR3 sequences, with roughly 20% found just once. The sample taken for sequencing was blood, either unsorted or a sorted T cell fraction (not recorded which). The rearrangement links TRBV29-1 to TRBJ2-1, with D hard to call. The sequence was obtained from a male donor with ankylosing spondylitis or in good health (not recorded which). CDR3 region: CSVEAPDLEQFF. The CDR3 DNA reads as TGCAGCGTTGAAGCCCCCGACTTGGAGCAGTTCTTC.